The 3 T cell receptor beta chains reported below all come from one sample, sequenced in a study of blood T cells in healthy people across ages. Then a second PCR, running about 7 to 11 cycles, was carried out with a sample-barcoded 5' primer and a J-beta primer mix. TCRdb independently ran MiXCR on the 5' RACE reads; one entry per CDR3 protein. The data hold around 800,000 distinct CDR3 sequences, with under 30% observed a single time. These sequences were also reported in another study, on T cells of mothers and their children.

Material for sequencing was blood. The receptors come from a boy younger than 18 in good health.

The chain links TRBV5-1 to TRBJ2-5; TRBD2 matches 7 bases. The J call may be mistaken, given a closer DNA end match to TRBJ2-1. This CDR3 is 14 amino acids long. Looked up from germline, CDR1 is SGHRS and CDR2 is YFSETQ. The DNA of the CDR3 is TGCGCCAGCAGCTACCGGGGGGACCACAATGAGCAGTTCTTC. It codes for CASSYRGDHNEQFF.

This clonotype has more than one count but fewer than ten. The rearrangement links TRBV10-1 to TRBJ2-7; D is undetermined. This CDR3 contains 13 residues. Looked up from germline, CDR1 is WNHNN and CDR2 is SYGVQD (reference sequence). Trimming took off 4 bases at V and 3 bases at J, with 10 bases between the two ends. CDR3 sequence: CASSGEQFYEQYF. DNA for the CDR3: TGCGCCAGCAGTGGGGAACAGTTCTACGAGCAGTACTTC.

The chain is built from TRBV23-1 and TRBJ2-1; D gene unclear. TRBV23-1 is treated as an ORF (open reading frame) with a function not yet certain. Deletions cut 0 bases from V and 0 bases from J, with 9 bases between. This CDR3 region has 16 residues. CDR3 protein: CASSQSWANSYNEQFF. For the CDR3, the DNA is TGCGCCAGCAGTCAATCGTGGGCAAACTCCTACAATGAGCAGTTCTTC.